The T cell receptor (beta chain) described here comes from a study of blood T cell repertoires in COVID-19. The germline CDR1 and CDR2 sequences are MDHEN and SYDVKM. V lost 2 bases and J lost 0, with 10 bases in between. CDR3 size: 15 residues. This clone was seen a few times. As processed by the authors: Estimation of nucleated cell counts was performed using reference gene primer amplification. Using immunoSEQ multiplex PCR, the repertoire was profiled, and TCRdb retains in-frame clones only, with some absent. That table gives V, J and clone size, and the DNA gave D and trimming. There are under 300,000 clones in the sample; 80% to 85% occur only once, and more than 3% lies in the top ten.

This clonotype was obtained from a man aged 50-59 years who had recovered from COVID-19. The chain employs TRBV28 and TRBJ1-1; D perhaps matches TRBD1 (5 bases). The sequencing input was PBMCs or T cells enriched from blood (not recorded which). CDR3 amino acids: CASSLGGRMNTEAFF. CDR3 DNA: TGTGCCAGCAGTTTAGGGGGGAGGATGAACACTGAAGCTTTCTTT.